This T cell receptor beta chain is drawn from a study of cytomegalovirus exposure and HLA in healthy donors. Details on this clone: Its antigen is not identified.

V lost 1 base to trimming and J lost 2 bases; unmatched junction nucleotides: 7. The germline gives CDR1 SGHNT, CDR2 YYREEE (reference sequence). This CDR3 region has 16 residues. The method was immunoSEQ multiplex PCR; TCRdb's version includes in-frame clones alone and lacks a portion of them. This sample has about 280,000 clones; more than 75% occur once, and the top ten carry about 0.9%. The study's findings and limits: It was found in a later analysis that first-cohort TCR clusters tended to co-occur in the 90 to 150 validation repertoires. The study put under 200 TCR beta chains on its list as cytomegalovirus-associated. Rare TCR sequences dominated, though some public TCRs recurred in many donors.

The sequencing sample was made of PBMCs. The chain is built from TRBV5-4 and TRBJ2-3, with 7 bases aligning to TRBD1. This sequence was found in a woman between 18 and 29 years old in good health and CMV-seronegative. The CDR3, as DNA: TGTGCCAGCAGCTTGCCCGGGACAGTTGTCACAGATACGCAGTATTTT. This gives the protein CASSLPGTVVTDTQYF.